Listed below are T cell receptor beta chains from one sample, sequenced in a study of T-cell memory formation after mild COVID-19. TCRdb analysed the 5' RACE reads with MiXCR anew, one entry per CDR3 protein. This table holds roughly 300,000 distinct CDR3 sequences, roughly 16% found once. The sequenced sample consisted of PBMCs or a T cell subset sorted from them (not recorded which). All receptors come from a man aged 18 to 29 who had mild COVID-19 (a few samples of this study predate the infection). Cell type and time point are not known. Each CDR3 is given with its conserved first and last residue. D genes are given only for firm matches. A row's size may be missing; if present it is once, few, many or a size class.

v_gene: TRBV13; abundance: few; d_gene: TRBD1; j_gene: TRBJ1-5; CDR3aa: CASSSSRDRKGNQPQHF; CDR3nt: TGTGCCAGCAGCTCCTCCCGGGACAGGAAGGGCAATCAGCCCCAGCATTTT
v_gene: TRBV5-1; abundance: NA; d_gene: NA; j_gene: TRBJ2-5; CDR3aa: CASSLATAQETQYF; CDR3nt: TGCGCCAGCAGCTTAGCGACAGCCCAAGAGACCCAGTACTTC
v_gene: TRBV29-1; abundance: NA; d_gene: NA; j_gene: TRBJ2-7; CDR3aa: CSVEARGTYYEQYF; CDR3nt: TGCAGCGTTGAAGCCCGAGGGACCTACTACGAGCAGTACTTC
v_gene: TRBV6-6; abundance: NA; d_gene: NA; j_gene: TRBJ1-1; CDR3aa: CASSYLGTEAFF; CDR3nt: TGTGCCAGCAGTTACCTGGGTACTGAAGCTTTCTTT
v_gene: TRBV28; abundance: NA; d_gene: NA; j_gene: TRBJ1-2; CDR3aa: CASTVPGGYGYTF; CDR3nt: TGTGCCAGCACCGTTCCAGGCGGCTATGGCTACACCTTC
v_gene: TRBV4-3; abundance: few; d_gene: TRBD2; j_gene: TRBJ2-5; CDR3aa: CASSPLGDGGAEETQYF; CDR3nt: TGCGCCAGCAGCCCCCTCGGGGACGGGGGGGCGGAAGAGACCCAGTACTTC
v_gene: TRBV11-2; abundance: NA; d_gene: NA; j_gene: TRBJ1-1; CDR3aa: CASSLEIRKTEAFF; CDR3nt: TGTGCCAGCAGCTTAGAGATAAGGAAGACTGAAGCTTTCTTT
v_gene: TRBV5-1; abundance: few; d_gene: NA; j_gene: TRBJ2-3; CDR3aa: CASSVGGSDTQYF; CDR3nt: TGCGCCAGCAGCGTTGGGGGGTCAGATACGCAGTATTTT
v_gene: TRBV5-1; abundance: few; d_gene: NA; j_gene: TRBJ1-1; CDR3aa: CASSEGSGGTEAFF; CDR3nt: TGCGCCAGCAGCGAGGGGTCTGGGGGCACTGAAGCTTTCTTT
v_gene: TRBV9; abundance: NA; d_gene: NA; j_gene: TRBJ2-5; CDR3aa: CASSVVPGRETQYF; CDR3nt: TGTGCCAGCAGCGTAGTACCCGGGCGCGAGACCCAGTACTTC
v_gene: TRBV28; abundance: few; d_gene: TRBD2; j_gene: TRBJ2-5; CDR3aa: CASSLWLAGRGETQYF; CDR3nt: TGTGCCAGCAGTTTGTGGCTAGCGGGGAGGGGAGAGACCCAGTACTTC
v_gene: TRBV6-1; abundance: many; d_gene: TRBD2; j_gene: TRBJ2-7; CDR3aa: CASGGGAPEEQYF; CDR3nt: TGTGCCAGCGGCGGGGGGGCTCCGGAGGAGCAGTACTTC
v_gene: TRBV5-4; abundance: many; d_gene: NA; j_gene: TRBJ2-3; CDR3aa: CASSLNPSSPDTQYF; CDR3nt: TGTGCCAGCAGCTTGAATCCTAGCAGTCCAGATACGCAGTATTTT
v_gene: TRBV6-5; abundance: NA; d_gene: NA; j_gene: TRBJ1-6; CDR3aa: CASSQRNANSPLHF; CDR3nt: TGTGCCAGCAGTCAACGAAATGCAAATTCACCCCTCCACTTT
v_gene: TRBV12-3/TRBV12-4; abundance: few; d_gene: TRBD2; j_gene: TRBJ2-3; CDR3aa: CASHRNRGGTDTQYF; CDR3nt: TGTGCCAGCCACCGTAATCGGGGGGGCACAGATACGCAGTATTTT
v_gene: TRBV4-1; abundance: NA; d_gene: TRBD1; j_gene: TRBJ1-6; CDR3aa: CASSQDQGAVVPNSPLHF; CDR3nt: TGCGCCAGCAGCCAAGACCAGGGGGCAGTGGTTCCCAATTCACCCCTCCACTTT
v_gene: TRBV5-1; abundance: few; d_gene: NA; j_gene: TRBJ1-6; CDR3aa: CASSPGDIGNSPLHF; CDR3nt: TGCGCCAGCAGCCCGGGGGACATAGGTAATTCACCCCTCCACTTT
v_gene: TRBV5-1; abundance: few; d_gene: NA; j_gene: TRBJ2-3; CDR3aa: CASSERGNFLPDTQYF; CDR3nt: TGCGCCAGCAGCGAGCGAGGGAACTTCCTTCCAGATACGCAGTATTTT
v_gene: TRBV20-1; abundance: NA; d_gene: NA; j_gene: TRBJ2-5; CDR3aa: CSARDIPGAQETQYF; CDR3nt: TGCAGTGCTAGAGATATTCCAGGGGCCCAAGAGACCCAGTACTTC
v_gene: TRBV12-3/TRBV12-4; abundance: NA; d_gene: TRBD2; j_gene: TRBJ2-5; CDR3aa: CASRKTSGGEETQYF; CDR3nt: TGTGCCAGCAGAAAGACTAGCGGGGGTGAGGAGACCCAGTACTTC
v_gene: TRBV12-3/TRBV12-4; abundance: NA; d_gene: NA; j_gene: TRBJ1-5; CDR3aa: CASSFFPQPQHF; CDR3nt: TGTGCCAGCAGTTTCTTCCCTCAGCCCCAGCATTTT
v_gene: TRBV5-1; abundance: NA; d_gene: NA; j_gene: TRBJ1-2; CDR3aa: CASSLGLKHPTGPNYGYTF; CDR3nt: TGCGCCAGCAGCTTGGGACTGAAACACCCGACAGGCCCGAACTATGGCTACACCTTC
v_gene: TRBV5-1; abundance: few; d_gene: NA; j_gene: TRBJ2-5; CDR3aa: CASRRDWGYQETQYF; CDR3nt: TGCGCCAGCAGGAGGGACTGGGGGTACCAAGAGACCCAGTACTTC
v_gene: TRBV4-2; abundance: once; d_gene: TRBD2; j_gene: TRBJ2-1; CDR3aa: CASSQEGSGGVRNEQFF; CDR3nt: TGTGCCAGCAGCCAAGAGGGAAGCGGGGGAGTTCGGAATGAGCAGTTCTTC
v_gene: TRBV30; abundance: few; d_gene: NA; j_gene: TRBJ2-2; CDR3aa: CARSPGGPNTGELFF; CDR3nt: TGTGCCAGATCCCCCGGGGGCCCTAACACCGGGGAGCTGTTTTTT
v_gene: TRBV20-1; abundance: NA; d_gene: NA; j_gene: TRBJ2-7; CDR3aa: CSARAILSGTDPYEQYF; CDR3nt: TGCAGTGCTAGAGCCATACTCTCCGGGACGGATCCCTACGAGCAGTACTTC
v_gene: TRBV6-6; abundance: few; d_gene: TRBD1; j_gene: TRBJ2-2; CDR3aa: CASSSTGRNAGELFF; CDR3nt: TGTGCCAGCAGCTCGACAGGGCGGAACGCCGGGGAGCTGTTTTTT